This T cell receptor beta chain is from a study of neurological immune-mediated disorders. The cDNA was synthesized by means of template-switch 5'RACE, which was carried out with 10-nucleotide random UMIs. TCRdb redid the calling of the 5' RACE reads with MiXCR, one entry per CDR3 protein. This sample has approximately 20,000 distinct CDR3 sequences, with under 35% found just once. This clonotype is medium-sized in the sample. Its matching antigen is unknown. The germline V and J ends were trimmed by 0 bases and 3 bases, with 9 bases remaining between them. Germline V gene lookup returns CDR1 DFQATT and CDR2 SNEGSKA (reference sequence). The CDR3 is made up of 14 amino acids. The unsorted libraries originated from 2 million PBMCs that had been stored at -80 C. Study-wide findings and caveats: Private repertoires in all groups were suggested by the absence of shared CDR3 amino acid sequences among expanded clones across subjects. HTLV-1-associated myelopathy had the most TCR clonal expansion, while multiple sclerosis had the least, a level that fell below healthy controls.

The specimen sequenced was PBMCs. This receptor was obtained from a man aged 50 to 59 with HTLV-1-associated myelopathy (HAM/TSP). The chain recombines TRBV20-1 with TRBJ1-5; no clear D. CDR3 in amino acids: CSAREAQYNQPQHF. Here the CDR3 DNA reads TGCAGTGCTAGAGAGGCACAGTACAATCAGCCCCAGCATTTT.